This TCR beta chain comes out of a study of blood T cell repertoires in COVID-19 (dated by TCRdb to 2018 to 2021). For the wider study: Collaborator samples came from the United States, Italy and Spain and covered acute and convalescent phases of COVID-19. The prospective study material was composed of cDNA or gDNA derived from T cells, B-cell-depleted T cells, or PBMCs. The dataset comprised deeply sampled blood TCRbeta repertoires from subjects exposed to, actively infected with, or recovered from COVID-19. The repertoires were released in a freely available public database meant as a resource for research on the immune response to SARS-CoV-2. Samples came from the ongoing ImmuneRACE study (first 160 participants) plus 1,254 subjects from 6 global collaborators. Sample metadata almost always included a de-identified subject ID, COVID-19 status, age in years and sex. Where available, HLA class I and class II types were obtained from metadata supplied by the sample provider rather than from assay-based typing. The investigation overall reported the following: Clinical and demographic metadata were provided uncurated, with the amount varying by source and participant.

The immunoSEQ Assay, a bias-controlled multiplex PCR, was used to amplify TCRbeta CDR3 regions from genomic DNA. From the authors' description of their analysis: Within the assay, amplification of reference gene primers was used to estimate how many nucleated cells each sample contained. Sequence reads were collapsed and filtered to measure the absolute abundance of every unique TCRbeta CDR3 rearrangement. Productive Simpson clonality was computed per sample as the square root of Simpson's diversity index over productive rearrangements. TCRdb carries this immuneACCESS record with in-frame sequences only. Its versions omit some clonotypes, under half of them owing to an unresolved V gene in the studies checked, with the rest unexplained. D and trimming come from the DNA, and the V and J calls and clone size come from that table. This sample comprises around 390,000 clones, just under 90% of them detected only once. The top ten constitute approximately 10% of the sample.

V was cut back by 6 bases and J by 8 bases, leaving a gap of 20 bases between them. CDR1 and CDR2 are drawn from the germline V gene: MNHEY, SVGAGI. The CDR3 sequence holds 15 residues, the cysteine and phenylalanine included. Only the CDR3 portion is preserved as DNA: 45 bases, with reading frame beginning at the first base. As concerns this clone: Its antigen is not yet known. No much larger clone exists at a distance of one base, and base qualities are not known.

Enrolling through a virtual design, the prospective study's participants ranged in age from roughly 18 to 90 years and lived across some 23 United States geographic areas. To assign participants to cohorts, the prospective study relied on clinical history that participants themselves reported in a screening survey and a study questionnaire. Recovered participants in ImmuneRACE Cohort 3 were defined by two consecutive negative NP/OP PCR tests, clearance by a healthcare professional, or resolution of symptoms. Mobile phlebotomists in the prospective study collected whole blood, serum and a nasopharyngeal or oropharyngeal swab from every participant. Additional blood draws and questionnaires over an approximately 2-month period could optionally be provided by prospective study participants. Blood samples from the prospective study were shipped frozen or at room temperature prior to DNA extraction.

The sample taken for sequencing was PBMCs or T cells enriched from blood (not recorded which). The receptor's source is a woman aged 45-65 years who had recovered from COVID-19. The receptor chain draws on TRBV6-5 and TRBJ2-1; the D gene remains uncertain. This receptor carries the CDR3 CASRETVTSWDEQFF. The nucleotide sequence reads as follows: TGTGCCAGCAGAGAGACTGTCACAAGTTGGGATGAGCAGTTCTTC.